This T cell receptor beta chain was identified during a study of blood T cell repertoires in COVID-19. Study in general: Samples came from the United States, Italy and Spain, spanning acute and convalescent COVID-19. Sample material is recorded as cDNA or gDNA derived from T cells, B-cell-depleted T cells, or PBMCs.

There are 15 residues in the CDR3. Trimming pared 0 bases from V and 7 bases from J, leaving 16 bases between. Germline CDR1 SGDLS, CDR2 YYNGEE. There are a few counts of this clone. In the original workflow: Scientists estimated how many nucleated cells there were by amplifying reference gene primers. The data were produced by immunoSEQ multiplex PCR, yet TCRdb's version contains in-frame clones alone and is incomplete. From that table come the V and J calls and clone size; the DNA was used to work out D and trimming. This table holds approximately 200,000 clones, approximately 90% found once. The chain couples TRBV9 to TRBJ1-2; no clear D. The TCR was taken from a man aged 55-75 years who had recovered from COVID-19. The sequenced material came from peripheral blood. CDR3 nucleotide sequence: TGTGCCAGCAGCGTAGCCGGCACCTCTGCGGGTGGCTACACCTTC. It encodes CASSVAGTSAGGYTF.